These 10 T cell receptor beta chains came from one sample sequenced in a study of T cell repertoires in cytomegalovirus infection. TCRdb re-called the reads with MiXCR, one entry per CDR3 protein. Here the sample spans approximately 990,000 distinct CDR3 sequences, about a third being singletons. Antigens of these TCRs are unknown. Sample: cultured CD8+ T cells from PBMCs, taken from culture after CMV antigen stimulation. The receptors originated from a human donor in good health (CMV status not recorded). Some clones in this sample may be carry-over from other donors' samples.

The J gene is TRBJ2-1, the V gene TRBV6-4; D unresolved. This CDR3 contains 13 residues. Germline loops: CDR1 MRHNA, CDR2 SNTAGT. Trimming cost V 3 bases and J 4 bases, with 7 bases left between them. The CDR3 is CASSEQVYNEQFF. Here the CDR3 DNA reads TGTGCCAGCAGTGAACAAGTTTACAATGAGCAGTTCTTC.

The CDR3 DNA is TGTGCCACCCTGGGGACCGCTCCGGACGGTAGCTATGGCTACACCTTC. Its protein product is CATLGTAPDGSYGYTF. The chain carries TRBV27 and TRBJ1-2, with TRBD1 as a possible D gene (5 bases). The CDR3 contains 16 residues. Trimming shortened V by 10 bases and J by 4 bases, and 25 bases separated the two germline ends. Germline lookup yields CDR1 MNHEY and CDR2 SMNVEV (reference sequence).

The rearrangement uses TRBV4-1 and TRBJ2-1; the match to TRBD1 covers 10 bases. After removal of 2 bases from V and 10 bases from J, the junction contained 8 bases not matched to a gene. Germline V CDR1 and CDR2: MGHRA, YSYEKL. The CDR3 loop spans 15 amino acids. CDR3 sequence reads: CASSQSGTGVGEQFF. The CDR3 DNA sequence: TGCGCCAGCAGCCAATCCGGGACAGGGGTAGGCGAGCAGTTCTTC.

The rearrangement joins TRBV6-2 or TRBV6-3 to TRBJ1-5; D remains ambiguous. Trimming removed 4 bases at V and 7 bases at J, with 14 bases between. Looked up from germline, CDR1 is MNHEY and CDR2 is SVGEGT. CDR3 length: 14 amino acids. The CDR3 bases are TGTGCCAGCAGTTTAGAACAGAGGGTACAGCCCCAGCATTTT. Translating gives CASSLEQRVQPQHF.

In its sample, this clonotype was seen a few times. V is TRBV14 and J is TRBJ2-7, with 7 bases matching TRBD1. The CDR3 is 14 residues long. Trimming removed 2 bases from V and 4 bases from J; junction bases left unmatched: 5. The germline gives CDR1 SGHDN, CDR2 FVKESK. The CDR3 DNA follows: TGTGCCAGCAGCCAATCCAGGGGGATTTACGAGCAGTACTTC. This codes for CASSQSRGIYEQYF.

This clonotype was picked up a small number of times. This chain connects TRBV7-9 to TRBJ2-1; the match to TRBD2 covers 13 bases. Trimming took 2 bases from V and 12 from J; bases not matched to a gene: 16. CDR3 length equals 18 residues. Germline CDR1 and CDR2: SEHNR and FQNEAQ (reference sequence). In DNA, the CDR3 is TGTGCCAGCAGCTTAAAGACTAGCGGGGGGTGGATTCAACCGGGGCAGTTCTTC. It codes for CASSLKTSGGWIQPGQFF.

The sample holds many counts of this clonotype. The genes are TRBV7-8 and TRBJ2-5; no clear D. CDR1 SGHVS and CDR2 FQNEAQ come from the germline V gene. V was pared by 0 bases and J by 2 bases, with 13 bases between. This CDR3 comprises 16 residues. DNA for the CDR3: TGTGCCAGCAGCTTAGCTCTTGGGAATTTTCAAGAGACCCAGTACTTC. This gives the protein CASSLALGNFQETQYF.

The rearrangement links TRBV4-1 to TRBJ2-2; D is possibly TRBD2 (5 bases). CDR1 is MGHRA and CDR2 is YSYEKL in the germline V gene. The V and J ends lost 1 base and 2 bases respectively, with 17 bases between them. The CDR3 sequence is 18 residues long. The CDR3 bases are TGCGCCAGCAGCCAAGGTGGAGTACTAGAGATAAACACCGGGGAGCTGTTTTTT. It is translated as CASSQGGVLEINTGELFF.

The chain links TRBV27 to TRBJ1-2; D uncertain. CDR1 MNHEY and CDR2 SMNVEV come from the germline V gene (reference sequence). There are 13 residues in the CDR3. Deletions cut 4 bases from V and 4 bases from J, with 10 bases between. CDR3 coding DNA: TGTGCCAGCAGTTATGCGAGCCTCTATGGCTACACCTTC. Amino acid sequence: CASSYASLYGYTF.

This clonotype occurred many times. The chain employs TRBV28 and TRBJ2-7; unclear D gene. With 4 bases removed from V and 3 bases from J, the gap between germline ends came to 4 bases. The CDR3 has 11 residues. Per germline, CDR1 MDHEN and CDR2 SYDVKM. CDR3 protein: CASSSGYEQYV. CDR3 DNA sequence: TGTGCCAGCAGTTCGGGCTACGAGCAGTACGTC.